Below are 17 T cell receptor beta chains sequenced from a single sample in a study of regulatory T cells in long-lasting Graves disease. Both iRepertoire HTBI primers and Arm-PCR of CDR3 regions were used to build the TCR beta libraries. TCRdb called the multiplex PCR reads again in MiXCR, with one record for every CDR3 protein. The profile shows 310,000 or so distinct CDR3 sequences, around a fifth of them singletons. This sample's time point: persistent/refractory GD, antithyroid drugs over 5 years with positive TRAb. The TCR library used RNA extracted from PBMCs. The sample was peripheral blood mononuclear cells (PBMCs), taken when the disease was refractory, from a patient treated with antithyroid drugs. These receptors originate from a female donor with Graves disease.

There are a few counts of this clonotype. This chain links TRBV25-1 with TRBJ2-2; possibly TRBD1 for D (6 bases). This CDR3 region has 14 residues. CDR1 is MGHDK, CDR2 SYGVNS, per germline. Trimming removed 7 bases at V and 6 bases at J, with 15 bases between. The DNA for the CDR3 is TGTGCCAGCACCACTGGGGGCGCGGCCGGGGAGCTGTTTTTT. Encoded protein: CASTTGGAAGELFF.

This clonotype was seen many times. This chain joins TRBV18 and TRBJ2-5; D remains ambiguous. Germline assignment: CDR1 KGHSH and CDR2 LQKENI. CDR3 length: 13 amino acids. Trimming cost V 6 bases and J 1 base, with 9 bases left between them. The CDR3 region has the DNA TGTGCCAGCTCCATCAGAACCCAAGAGACCCAGTACTTC. This encodes CASSIRTQETQYF.

The chain carries TRBV30 and TRBJ1-6; TRBD1 aligns across 7 bases. The CDR3 runs 13 residues. Germline-derived CDR1 and CDR2 are GTSNPN and SVGIG (reference sequence). V was pared by 5 bases and J by 5 bases, with 3 bases of the junction left unmatched. The CDR3 coding sequence is TGTGCCTGGGGGACAGATAATAATTCACCCCTCCACTTT. Amino acids: CAWGTDNNSPLHF.

In this sample, this clonotype turned up once. CDR3 sequence: CASSFTGGGETQYF. CDR3 in DNA: TGCGCCAGCAGCTTCACAGGGGGGGGAGAGACCCAGTACTTC. V is TRBV5-1 and J is TRBJ2-5; D may be TRBD1 (8 bases). The V end was cut by 2 bases, the J end by 4 bases, with 12 bases between. The V gene's germline CDR1 is SGHRS and CDR2 YFSETQ. The CDR3 consists of 14 residues.

This rearrangement joins TRBV10-3 to TRBJ1-1; D unclear. Germline V gene data show CDR1 as ENHRY and CDR2 as SYGVKD. CDR3 length: 14 amino acids. V was clipped by 5 bases and J by 0 bases, with 10 bases between them. The CDR3: CAISSRALNTEAFF. CDR3 in DNA: TGTGCCATCAGTTCCCGGGCCTTGAACACTGAAGCTTTCTTT.

This clonotype was detected ten times or more. This sequence joins TRBV6-5 and TRBJ2-7, with 9 bases aligning to TRBD2. Germline V gene sequence: CDR1 MNHEY, CDR2 SVGAGI. CDR3 size: 15 residues. The junction had 5 bases not matched to a gene; V was cut back by 2 bases and J by 3 bases. The CDR3 coding sequence is TGTGCCAGCAGTTACGCTAGCGGGACCCACTACGAGCAGTACTTC. It codes for CASSYASGTHYEQYF.

This clonotype has a count of ten or more. In DNA, the CDR3 is TGTGCCAGCAGCTCCCTAGCGGGAGGAACCTACGAGCAGTACTTC. It yields the protein CASSSLAGGTYEQYF. The chain carries TRBV12-3 or TRBV12-4 and TRBJ2-7; 11 bases align to TRBD2. The CDR3 loop spans 15 amino acids. The V gene end was trimmed by 6 bases and the J gene end by 2 bases; junction bases not matched to a gene: 6.

This clonotype occurred once. This may be a read error: a much more frequent sequence differs by one nucleotide. The rearrangement links TRBV6-2 or TRBV6-3 to TRBJ1-5; no reliable D call. The CDR3 is 13 amino acids. CDR1 MNHEY and CDR2 SVGEGT come from the germline V gene. The DNA for the CDR3 is TGTGCCGGCAGTTACTCGGCTGATCAGCCCCAGCATTTT. Translating it yields CAGSYSADQPQHF.

A single count supports this clonotype. V and J are TRBV14 and TRBJ2-7; D unresolved. Germline CDR1 SGHDN, CDR2 FVKESK. With 3 bases removed from V and 0 bases from J, the gap between germline ends came to 15 bases. The CDR3 runs 16 residues. The CDR3 loop reads CASSQGLLVDSYEQYF. DNA of the CDR3: TGTGCCAGCAGCCAGGGTCTATTGGTAGACTCCTACGAGCAGTACTTC.

V and J are TRBV7-9 and TRBJ1-1, with 7 bases aligning to TRBD1. Germline CDR1 SEHNR, CDR2 FQNEAQ (reference sequence). With 5 bases clipped from V and 0 bases from J, the junction kept 9 bases outside the gene matches. The CDR3 totals 16 residues. CDR3 bases: TGTGCCAGCAGCACTGGGACAGACTACATGAACACTGAAGCTTTCTTT. Amino acid sequence: CASSTGTDYMNTEAFF.

In this sample, this clonotype turned up many times. This rearrangement joins TRBV12-3 or TRBV12-4 to TRBJ2-7; TRBD2 might be the D (5 bases). The CDR3 runs to 14 residues. Trimming stripped 6 bases from V and 5 bases from J, with 17 bases between. The CDR3 loop is CASSPGWTGNEQYF. CDR3 nucleotides: TGTGCCAGCAGCCCGGGTTGGACCGGGAACGAGCAGTACTTC.

This clonotype was found a few times. V gene TRBV5-5 combines with J gene TRBJ1-5; D is unclear. V shed 1 base and J shed 5 bases, with 7 bases lying between them. The CDR3 has 13 amino acids. CDR1 and CDR2 from the germline V gene are SGHKS and YYEKEE (reference sequence). The CDR3, as DNA: TGTGCCAGCAGCTTGCTTGTGGATCAGCCCCAGCATTTT. Encoded protein: CASSLLVDQPQHF.

This clonotype was counted many times. CDR3 bases: TGTGCCAGCAGTTCAGGACTAGTCTACGAGCAGTACTTC. Translated: CASSSGLVYEQYF. The chain combines TRBV7-8 with TRBJ2-7, with TRBD2 identical over 7 bases. With 6 bases clipped from V and 3 bases from J, the junction kept 5 bases outside the gene matches. The germline gives CDR1 SGHVS, CDR2 FQNEAQ. The CDR3 is made up of 13 amino acids.

The rearrangement uses TRBV3-1 and TRBJ1-4, with 7 bases that match TRBD1. This CDR3 region has 15 residues. Germline V gene data show CDR1 as LGHDT and CDR2 as YNNKEL (reference sequence). With V trimmed by 4 bases and J by 3 bases, 5 bases remained unmatched. The CDR3 bases are TGTGCCAGCAGCCCCTGGACAGGATCTAATGAAAAACTGTTTTTT. It is translated as CASSPWTGSNEKLFF.

This clonotype was observed at least ten times. V and J are TRBV29-1 and TRBJ1-1, with D uncertain. The germline V gene encodes CDR1 SQVTM and CDR2 ANQGSEA. V was pared by 3 bases and J by 6 bases, with 14 bases between. There are 13 residues in the CDR3. The chain's CDR3 is CSVDYPAGPEAFF. CDR3 sequence (DNA): TGCAGCGTTGACTACCCGGCGGGTCCTGAAGCTTTCTTT.

J is TRBJ2-7 and V is TRBV4-2; D unresolved. V was cut by 1 base and J by 5 bases, with 12 bases left in between. CDR3 length: 14 residues. Germline V CDR1 and CDR2: LGHNA, YNFKEQ. CDR3 coding DNA: TGTGCCAGCAGCCAAGCCCTGTGGACCGACGAGCAGTACTTC. This gives the protein CASSQALWTDEQYF.

The CDR3 loop is CASTTRGASTDTQYF. CDR3 bases: TGTGCCAGCACCACCAGGGGGGCTAGCACAGATACGCAGTATTTT. The chain combines TRBV6-2 or TRBV6-3 with TRBJ2-3; D possibly corresponds to TRBD1 (7 bases). This CDR3 is 15 amino acids long. Germline lookup yields CDR1 MNHEY and CDR2 SVGEGT. Trimming removed 7 bases at V and 0 bases at J, with 14 bases between.